One and the same sample provided the 8 T cell receptor beta chains below, sequenced in a study of cytomegalovirus exposure and HLA in healthy donors. In the PCR, 60 Vbeta and 13 Jbeta primers were used. Method: immunoSEQ multiplex PCR; TCRdb's copy keeps in-frame clones and lacks some. The sample lists about 110,000 clones; 74% were seen once. Sequenced input: PBMCs. Receptors originate from a man aged 45 to 65 in good health and CMV-seropositive.

The chain uses TRBV7-8 and TRBJ1-1; D perhaps matches TRBD1 (5 bases). V lost 4 bases, J lost 1 base, and 10 bases lay in between. The CDR3 consists of 14 residues. Germline V lookup: CDR1 SGHVS, CDR2 FQNEAQ. Written as DNA, the CDR3 is TGTGCCAGCAGCTGGCAGGGTGGGAACACTGAAGCTTTCTTT. This translates into CASSWQGGNTEAFF.

The rearrangement joins TRBV7-3 to TRBJ1-1, with TRBD1 matching 7 bases. Germline V gene data show CDR1 as SGHTA and CDR2 as FQGTGA. CDR3 length: 13 residues. Trimming removed 5 bases from V and 0 bases from J; junction bases left unmatched: 0. Here the CDR3 reads CASSGQVNTEAFF. Written as DNA, the CDR3 is TGTGCCAGCAGCGGACAGGTGAACACTGAAGCTTTCTTT. Full variable domain (outside the CDR3, taken from reference TRBV7-3 and TRBJ1-1): GAGVSQTPSNKVTEKGKYVELRCDPISGHTALYWYRQSLGQGPEFLIYFQGTGAADDSGLPNDRFFAVRPEGSVSTLKIQRTERGDSAVYLCASSGQVNTEAFFGQGTRLTVV.

DNA of the CDR3: TGCGCCAGCAGCCAAGAGCCCGACTCCGGGTATAATTCACCCCTCCACTTT. Amino acid sequence: CASSQEPDSGYNSPLHF. The chain joins TRBV4-1 to TRBJ1-6; no clear D. Germline-derived CDR1 and CDR2 are MGHRA and YSYEKL. The CDR3 covers 17 residues. Trimming cost V 0 bases and J 4 bases, with 13 bases left between them.

This clone was recorded only once. The V call is TRBV7-8, the J call TRBJ1-2; maybe TRBD1 (6 bases). V lost 0 bases and J lost 0, with 14 bases in between. Germline-derived CDR1 and CDR2 are SGHVS and FQNEAQ. CDR3 length equals 17 residues. The CDR3 DNA reads TGTGCCAGCAGCTTAGCGGTAGGGACACGGCCTAACTATGGCTACACCTTC. This translates into CASSLAVGTRPNYGYTF.

The chain employs TRBV28 and TRBJ1-2; D not resolved. The CDR3 covers 12 residues. The germline V gene has CDR1 MDHEN and CDR2 SYDVKM. Trimming left V 2 bases short and J 5 bases short, with 6 bases between. CDR3: CASSLGQYGYTF. CDR3 coding DNA: TGTGCCAGCAGTTTAGGGCAGTATGGCTACACCTTC.

This chain links TRBV5-1 with TRBJ2-6; D is uncertain. V was shortened by 5 bases and J by 4 bases, with 13 bases between the two germline ends. CDR1 is SGHRS, CDR2 YFSETQ, per germline. This CDR3 has 15 amino acids. This CDR3 reads CASSHQDPGANVLTF. CDR3 coding DNA: TGCGCCAGCAGTCACCAGGATCCCGGGGCCAACGTCCTGACTTTC.

The chain joins TRBV6-6 to TRBJ1-4; D unclear. The V gene's germline CDR1 is MNHNY and CDR2 SVGAGI (reference sequence). This CDR3 has 14 residues. The V gene lost 6 bases and the J gene lost 0 bases, with 8 bases spanning the gap. The CDR3 DNA sequence: TGTGCCAGCAGGCGAGGAGCAACTAATGAAAAACTGTTTTTT. Its translation is CASRRGATNEKLFF.

The V gene is TRBV4-2, the J gene TRBJ2-2; 15 bases align to TRBD2. The V gene's germline CDR1 is LGHNA and CDR2 YNFKEQ. The CDR3 sequence is 18 residues long. V was clipped by 2 bases and J by 4 bases; unmatched bases: 5. CDR3 sequence reads: CASSQPGTSGGSTGELFF. The CDR3 DNA reads as TGTGCCAGCAGCCAACCCGGGACTAGCGGGGGGAGCACCGGGGAGCTGTTTTTT.